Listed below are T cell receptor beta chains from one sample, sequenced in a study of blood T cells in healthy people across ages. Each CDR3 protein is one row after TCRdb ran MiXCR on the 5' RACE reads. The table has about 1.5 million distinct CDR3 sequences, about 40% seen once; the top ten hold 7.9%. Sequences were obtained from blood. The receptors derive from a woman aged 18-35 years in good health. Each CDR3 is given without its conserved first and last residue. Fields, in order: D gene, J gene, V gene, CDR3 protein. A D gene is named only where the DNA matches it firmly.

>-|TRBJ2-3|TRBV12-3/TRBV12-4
ARTFRTGTDTQY
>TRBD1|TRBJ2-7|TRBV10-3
AISDGTGRGDYEQY
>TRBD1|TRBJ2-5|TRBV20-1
SASLGGTGLQETQY
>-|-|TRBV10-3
AISEGKTQY
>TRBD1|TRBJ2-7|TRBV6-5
ASSYFRDSRWY
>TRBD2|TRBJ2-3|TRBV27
ATGTSVKGADTQY
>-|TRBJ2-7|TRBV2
ASEGTQSYEQY
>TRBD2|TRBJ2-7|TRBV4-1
ASSQVHGGDSYEQY
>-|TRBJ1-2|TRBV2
ASMPGEDYGYT
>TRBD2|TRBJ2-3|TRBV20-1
SARSGLAGATTDTQY
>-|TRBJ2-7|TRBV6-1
ELRPHPYEQY
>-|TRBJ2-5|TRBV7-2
ASSSPGGRVQETQY
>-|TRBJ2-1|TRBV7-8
ASIPEVARSGEQF
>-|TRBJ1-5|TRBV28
ASISQGQPQH
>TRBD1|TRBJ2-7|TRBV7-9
ASSLDADRVYEQY
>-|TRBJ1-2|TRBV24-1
ATSDLGPTYGYT
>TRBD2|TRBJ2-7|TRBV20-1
SAKPGTSGSYEQY
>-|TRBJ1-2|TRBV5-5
ASSLDAAPYGYT
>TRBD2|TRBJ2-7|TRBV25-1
ASSEWSSGRAVSYNEQY
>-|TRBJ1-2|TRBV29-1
SVEGGQGTNYGYT
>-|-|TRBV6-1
ASTGSVSYNEQY
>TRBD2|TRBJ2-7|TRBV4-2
ASSQTLAASYEQY
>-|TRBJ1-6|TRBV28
ASSLGYDTLH
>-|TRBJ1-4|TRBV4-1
ASSQDPGNEKLF
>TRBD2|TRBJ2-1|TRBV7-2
ASSLLGTSGSNEQF
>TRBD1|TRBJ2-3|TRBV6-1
ASRPYRDRGATLQDTQY
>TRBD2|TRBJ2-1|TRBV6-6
ASRTGGLGNEQF
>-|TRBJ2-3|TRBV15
ATSREGSHATDTQY
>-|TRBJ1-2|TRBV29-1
SVDLGGAANYGYT
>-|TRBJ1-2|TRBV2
ASSESAARGYT
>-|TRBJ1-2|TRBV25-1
ASSRQEGHT
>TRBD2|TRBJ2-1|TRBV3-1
ASNAGLGPNEQF
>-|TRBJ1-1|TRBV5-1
ASSLGSVAF
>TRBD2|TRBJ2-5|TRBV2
ASPPGLAGAQETQY
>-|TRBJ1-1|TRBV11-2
ASSLGPGGDTEAF
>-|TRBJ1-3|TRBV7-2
ASSLWRDTIY
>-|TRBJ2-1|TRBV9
ASSVLMAANSYNEQF
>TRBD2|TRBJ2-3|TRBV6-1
ASSEALRREGTDTQY
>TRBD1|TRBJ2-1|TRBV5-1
ASSLATGGINNEQF
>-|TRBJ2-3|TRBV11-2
ASSFLGTQY
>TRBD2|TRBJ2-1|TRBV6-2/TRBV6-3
ASRESGGAYNEQF
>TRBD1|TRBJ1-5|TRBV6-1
ASSGTDRGYSNQPQH
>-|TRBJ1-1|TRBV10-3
AISERGPNTEAF
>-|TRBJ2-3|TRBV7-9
ASSFARAFTDTQY
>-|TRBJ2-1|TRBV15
ATSRGRAEYNEQF
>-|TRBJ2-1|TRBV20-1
SAGPPSSSYNEQF
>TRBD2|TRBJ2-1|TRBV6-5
ASSFKRDSYNEQF
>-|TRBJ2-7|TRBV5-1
ASSWGVTSREEQY
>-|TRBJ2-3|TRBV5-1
ASSLGAGADTQY
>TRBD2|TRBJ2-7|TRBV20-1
SALAGAIREQY
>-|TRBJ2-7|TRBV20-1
SARGRGQGYEQY
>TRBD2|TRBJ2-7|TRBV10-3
AISGTSGGAGEQY
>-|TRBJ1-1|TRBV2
ASSVSGSTEAF
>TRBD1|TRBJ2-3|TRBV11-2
ASSSSRQGHGGFTDTQY
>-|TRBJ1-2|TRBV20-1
SARDPTVPHDT
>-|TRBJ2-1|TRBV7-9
ASSWITGGGGASSLEQF
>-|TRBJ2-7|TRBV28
ASSHVTGMWRTYEQY
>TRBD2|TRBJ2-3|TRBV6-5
ASSYSLAGSDTQY
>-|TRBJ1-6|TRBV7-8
ASSVDLNNSPLH
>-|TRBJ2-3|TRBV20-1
SVVHSSTDTQY